This T cell receptor (beta chain) came from a study of cytomegalovirus exposure and HLA in healthy donors. Turning to the study itself: Most genotyped donors, 65% to 85% of about 360, had Caucasian-associated genetic ancestry.

A word on this clone: The antigen remains undetermined.

Healthy donors of bone marrow made up the group. V lost 4 bases, J lost 8 bases, and 8 bases stayed unmatched. Looked up from germline, CDR1 is LGHNA and CDR2 is YSLEER. The CDR3 runs 15 residues. With 60 Vbeta and 13 Jbeta primers, the PCR was carried out. How the authors handled the data: The authors later counted 70 million to 80 million unique TCR beta chains, about 11 million of them shared. Libraries were prepared by immunoSEQ multiplex PCR; TCRdb keeps only in-frame clonotypes and omits some of them. V, J and clone size reflect that table, while D and trimming were determined from the DNA. The table shows about 120,000 clones, with roughly 69% occurring only once. Findings and limits, study-wide: Under in vitro conditions, three CMV-associated chains were confirmed as specific for CMV antigens.

Sequencing input: PBMCs. V gene TRBV4-3 combines with J gene TRBJ2-1; 10 bases match TRBD2. This sequence originates from a human donor in good health. This CDR3 is CASSPSGGALYEQFF. CDR3 in DNA: TGCGCCAGCAGCCCGAGCGGGGGGGCCTTGTATGAGCAGTTCTTC.